This T cell receptor beta chain was documented in a study of T cell responses to AZD1222 COVID-19 vaccine. About the research overall: Some second doses came at about 4 weeks and others at about 12 weeks; these were pooled.

Using immunoSEQ multiplex PCR, the repertoire was profiled, and TCRdb retains in-frame clones only, with some absent. In the table there are 180,000 or so clones, approximately 86% of which are singletons. The V end was cut by 3 bases, the J end by 3 bases, with 9 bases between. Germline V gene data show CDR1 as ENHRY and CDR2 as SYGVKD. The CDR3 covers 14 residues. The receptor was isolated from an adult in good health. The V call is TRBV10-3, the J call TRBJ1-5, with a tentative D call TRBD1 (6 bases). The source was peripheral blood, collected on day 0 of AZD1222 vaccination. In DNA form, the CDR3 reads TGTGCCATCAGTGACGCAGGGGACAATCAGCCCCAGCATTTT. This sequence encodes CAISDAGDNQPQHF.